One and the same sample provided the 7 T cell receptor beta chains below, sequenced in a study of blood T cells in healthy people across ages. The authors ran a second PCR of 7 to 11 cycles using a sample-barcoded 5' primer and a J-beta primer mix. TCRdb reprocessed the 5' RACE reads with MiXCR, giving one entry per CDR3 protein. The profile covers over 950,000 distinct CDR3 sequences, with less than 45% appearing a single time and about an eighth taken by the ten largest. Sequencing was done on a sample of blood. The source of these receptors is a man aged 18 to 29 in good health.

The table lists this clonotype with a count of one. The gene calls are TRBV5-1 and TRBJ2-5; D gene ambiguous. TRBJ2-7 matches the DNA end more closely, so the J call is doubtful. The CDR3 extends over 12 amino acids. CDR1 is SGHRS, CDR2 YFSETQ, per germline. The CDR3 DNA sequence: TGCGCCAGCAAATTAGAGGACCGCGAGCAGTACTTC. As protein: CASKLEDREQYF.

CDR3 sequence reads: CASSRDRQNYGYTF. CDR3 DNA sequence: TGTGCCAGCAGTCGTGATAGACAGAACTATGGCTACACCTTC. The rearrangement uses TRBV2 and TRBJ1-2; a weak D match, TRBD1 (5 bases). Germline-derived CDR1 and CDR2 are SNHLY and FYNNEI. The CDR3 is 14 residues long. V was cut by 5 bases and J by 2 bases, with 12 bases left in between.

Worth noting for this clonotype: The junction does not match germline at one end; this may be a read error. The chain recombines TRBV30 with TRBJ2-1; D remains unclear. Per the germline V gene, CDR1 is GTSNPN and CDR2 is SVGIG (reference sequence). This CDR3 has 12 amino acids. Written as DNA, the CDR3 is TGTGCCCGGAGTGTACTACCCCTGAGCCGGTTCTTC. It is translated as CARSVLPLSRFF.

This clonotype has just a few counts. The chain combines TRBV2 with TRBJ1-2; TRBD1 is a possible D gene (5 bases). V was clipped by 7 bases and J by 4 bases, with 13 bases between them. The CDR3 loop spans 13 amino acids. The germline V gene has CDR1 SNHLY and CDR2 FYNNEI. The CDR3 spells CASTDGGVYGYTF. The CDR3 DNA reads as TGTGCCAGCACCGACGGGGGAGTCTATGGCTACACCTTC.

Points on this clonotype: The junction does not match germline at one end; this may be a read error. The chain couples TRBV12-3 or TRBV12-4 to TRBJ2-1, with 7 bases identical to TRBD1. The CDR3 sequence is 17 residues long. The CDR3 is CASILSWDRSGGNEQFF. CDR3 nucleotide sequence: TGTGCCAGCATTTTAAGCTGGGACCGATCAGGGGGCAATGAGCAGTTCTTC.

This clonotype was recorded many times. This chain uses TRBV4-3 with TRBJ1-2; 9 nucleotides agree with TRBD1. V trimming: 3 bases; J trimming: 0 bases; junction bases outside the gene matches: 2. This CDR3 is 15 amino acids long. The germline CDR1 and CDR2 sequences are LGHNA and YSLEER. Here the CDR3 reads CASSQGQGANYGYTF. DNA of the CDR3: TGCGCCAGCAGCCAGGGACAGGGTGCTAACTATGGCTACACCTTC.

The sample holds a few counts of this clonotype. This chain links TRBV5-1 with TRBJ1-2; a weak D match, TRBD1 (5 bases). The CDR3 extends over 14 amino acids. Germline CDR1 and CDR2: SGHRS and YFSETQ. V was cut by 2 bases and J by 2 bases, with 10 bases left in between. The CDR3 bases are TGCGCCAGCAGCTTCCAACCAGGGAACTATGGCTACACCTTC. It is translated as CASSFQPGNYGYTF.